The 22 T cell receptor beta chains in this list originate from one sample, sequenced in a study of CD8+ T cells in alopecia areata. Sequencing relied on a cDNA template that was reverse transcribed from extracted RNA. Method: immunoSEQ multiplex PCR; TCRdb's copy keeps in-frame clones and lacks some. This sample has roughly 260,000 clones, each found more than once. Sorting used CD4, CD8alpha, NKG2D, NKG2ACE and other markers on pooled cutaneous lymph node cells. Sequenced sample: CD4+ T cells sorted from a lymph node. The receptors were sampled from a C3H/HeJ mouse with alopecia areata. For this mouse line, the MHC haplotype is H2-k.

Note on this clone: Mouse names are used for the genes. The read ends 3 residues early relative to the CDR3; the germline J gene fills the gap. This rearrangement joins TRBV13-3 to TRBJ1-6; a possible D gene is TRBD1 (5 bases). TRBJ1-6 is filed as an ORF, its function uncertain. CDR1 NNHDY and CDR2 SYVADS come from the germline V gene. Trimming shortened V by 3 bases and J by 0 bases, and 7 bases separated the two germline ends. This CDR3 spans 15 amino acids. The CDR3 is CASSGTHSYNSPLYF. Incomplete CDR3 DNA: TGTGCCAGCAGTGGGACACATTCCTATAATTCGCCC.

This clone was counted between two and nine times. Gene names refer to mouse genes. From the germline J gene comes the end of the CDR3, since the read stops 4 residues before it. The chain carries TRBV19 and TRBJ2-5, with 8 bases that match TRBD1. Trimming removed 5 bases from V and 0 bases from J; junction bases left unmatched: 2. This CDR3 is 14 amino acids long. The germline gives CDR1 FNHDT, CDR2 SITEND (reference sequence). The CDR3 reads CASRQGANQDTQYF. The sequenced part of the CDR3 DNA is TGTGCCAGCAGGCAGGGGGCTAACCAAGAC.

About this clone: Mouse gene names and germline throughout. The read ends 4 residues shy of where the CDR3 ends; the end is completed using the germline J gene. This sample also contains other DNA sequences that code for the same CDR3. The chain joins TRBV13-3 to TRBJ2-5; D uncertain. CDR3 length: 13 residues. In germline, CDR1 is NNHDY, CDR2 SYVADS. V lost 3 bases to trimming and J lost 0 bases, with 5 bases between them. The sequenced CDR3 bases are TGTGCCAGCAGTGCTGTTAACCAAGAC. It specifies CASSAVNQD. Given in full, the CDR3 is CASSAVNQDTQYF.

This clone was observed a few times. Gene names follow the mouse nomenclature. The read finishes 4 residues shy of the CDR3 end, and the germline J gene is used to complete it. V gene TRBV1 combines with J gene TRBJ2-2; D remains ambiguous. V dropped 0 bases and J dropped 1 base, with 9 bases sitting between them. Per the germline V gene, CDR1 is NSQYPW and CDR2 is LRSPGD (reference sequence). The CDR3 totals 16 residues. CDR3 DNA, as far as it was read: TGCACCTGCAGTGCAGATGGCAGGTTAAACACCGGG. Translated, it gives CTCSADGRLNTG. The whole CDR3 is CTCSADGRLNTGQLYF.

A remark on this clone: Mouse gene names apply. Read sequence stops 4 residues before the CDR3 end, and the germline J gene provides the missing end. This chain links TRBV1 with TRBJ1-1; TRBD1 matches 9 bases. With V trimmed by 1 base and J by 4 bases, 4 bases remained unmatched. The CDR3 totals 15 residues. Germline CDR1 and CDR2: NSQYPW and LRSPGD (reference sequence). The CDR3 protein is CTCSAGTGEGTEVFF. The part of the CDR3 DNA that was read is TGCACCTGCAGTGCAGGGACAGGGGAGGGCACA.

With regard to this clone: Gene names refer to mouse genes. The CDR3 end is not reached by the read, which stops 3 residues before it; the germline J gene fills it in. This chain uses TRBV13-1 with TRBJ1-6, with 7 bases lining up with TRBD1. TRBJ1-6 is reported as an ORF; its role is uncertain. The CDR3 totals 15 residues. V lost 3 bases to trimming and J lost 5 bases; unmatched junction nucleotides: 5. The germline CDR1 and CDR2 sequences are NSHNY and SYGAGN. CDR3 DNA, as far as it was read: TGTGCCAGCAGTGTACAGGGGATTAATAATTCGCCC. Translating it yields CASSVQGINNSP. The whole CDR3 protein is CASSVQGINNSPLYF.

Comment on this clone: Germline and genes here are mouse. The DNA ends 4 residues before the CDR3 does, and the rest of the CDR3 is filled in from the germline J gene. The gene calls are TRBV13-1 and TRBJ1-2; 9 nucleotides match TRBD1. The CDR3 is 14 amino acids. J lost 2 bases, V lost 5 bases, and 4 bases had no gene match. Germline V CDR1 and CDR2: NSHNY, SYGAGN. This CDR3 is CASRGDRVNSDYTF. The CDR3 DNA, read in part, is TGTGCCAGCAGGGGGGACAGGGTGAACTCC.

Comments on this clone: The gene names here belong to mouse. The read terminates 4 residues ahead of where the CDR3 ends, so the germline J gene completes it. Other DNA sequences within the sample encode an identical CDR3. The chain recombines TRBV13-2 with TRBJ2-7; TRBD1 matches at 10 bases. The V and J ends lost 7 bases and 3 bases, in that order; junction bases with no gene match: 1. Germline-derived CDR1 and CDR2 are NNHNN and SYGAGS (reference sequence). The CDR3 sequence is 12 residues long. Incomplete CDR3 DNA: TGTGCCAGCCGGGACAGGGGCTAT. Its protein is CASRDRGY. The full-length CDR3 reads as CASRDRGYEQYF.

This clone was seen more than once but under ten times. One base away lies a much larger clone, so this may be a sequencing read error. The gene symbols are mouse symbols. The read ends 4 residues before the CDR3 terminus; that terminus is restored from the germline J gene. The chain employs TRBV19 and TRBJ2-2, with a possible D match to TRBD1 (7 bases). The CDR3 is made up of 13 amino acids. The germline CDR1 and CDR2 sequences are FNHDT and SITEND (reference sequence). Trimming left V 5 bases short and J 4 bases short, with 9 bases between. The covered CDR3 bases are TGTGCCAGCAGGAGGGGGCCCACCGGG. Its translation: CASRRGPTG. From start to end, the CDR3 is CASRRGPTGQLYF.

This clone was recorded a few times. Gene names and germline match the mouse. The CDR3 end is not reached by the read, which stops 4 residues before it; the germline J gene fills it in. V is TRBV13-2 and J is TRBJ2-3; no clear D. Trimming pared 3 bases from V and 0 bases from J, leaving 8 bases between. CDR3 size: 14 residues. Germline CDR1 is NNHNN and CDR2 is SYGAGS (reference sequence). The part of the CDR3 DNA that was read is TGTGCCAGCGGTGCCGACACTAGTGCAGAA. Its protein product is CASGADTSAE. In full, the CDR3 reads CASGADTSAETLYF.

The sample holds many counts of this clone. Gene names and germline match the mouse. The sequenced CDR3 bases are TGTGCCAGCAGCTACGGGACAGGGTCCGTCTCC. This translates into CASSYGTGSVS. The CDR3, in full, reads CASSYGTGSVSDYTF. This chain links TRBV19 with TRBJ1-2; the match to TRBD1 covers 9 bases. The read ends 4 residues before the CDR3 terminus; that terminus is restored from the germline J gene. The germline V gene has CDR1 FNHDT and CDR2 SITEND (reference sequence). V lost 5 bases to trimming and J lost 4 bases; unmatched junction nucleotides: 9. This CDR3 comprises 15 residues.

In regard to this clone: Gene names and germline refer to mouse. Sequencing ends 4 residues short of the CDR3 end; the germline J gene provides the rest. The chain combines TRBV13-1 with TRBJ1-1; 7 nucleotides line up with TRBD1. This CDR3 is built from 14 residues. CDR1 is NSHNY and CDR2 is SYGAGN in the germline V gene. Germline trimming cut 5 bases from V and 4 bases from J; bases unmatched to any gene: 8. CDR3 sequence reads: CASSPDRAATEVFF. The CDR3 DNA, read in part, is TGTGCCAGCAGCCCCGACAGGGCGGCCACA.

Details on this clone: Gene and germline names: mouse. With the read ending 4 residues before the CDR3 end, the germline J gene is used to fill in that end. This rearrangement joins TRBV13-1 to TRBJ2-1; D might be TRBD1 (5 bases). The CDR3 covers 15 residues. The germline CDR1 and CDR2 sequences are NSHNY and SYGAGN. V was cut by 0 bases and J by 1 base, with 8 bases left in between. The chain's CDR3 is CASSDASGNYAEQFF. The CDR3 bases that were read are TGTGCCAGCAGTGATGCATCAGGGAACTATGCT.

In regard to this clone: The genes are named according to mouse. The CDR3 is CASSGLGQNTLYF. CDR3 bases read: TGTGCCAGCAGCGGACTGGGTCAAAAC. The J gene is TRBJ2-4, the V gene TRBV19; 7 nucleotides align to TRBD2. The sequenced fragment ends 4 residues before the CDR3 boundary, so the rest is inferred from the germline J gene. Germline CDR1 and CDR2: FNHDT and SITEND (reference sequence). J was trimmed by 1 base and V by 5 bases; bases with no gene match: 1. This CDR3 comprises 13 residues. Full variable domain (missing parts from reference TRBV19 and TRBJ2-4): GGIITQTPKFLIGQEGQKLTLKCQQNFNHDTMYWYRQDSGKGLRLIYYSITENDLQKGDLSEGYDASREKKSSFSLTVTSAQKNEMAVFLCASSGLGQNTLYFGAGTRLSVL.

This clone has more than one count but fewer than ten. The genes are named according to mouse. The CDR3 region is CASRPLTGGNTEVFF. The part of the CDR3 DNA that was read is TGTGCTAGCAGACCCTTGACAGGGGGAAACACA. The V and J genes are TRBV17 and TRBJ1-1, with 9 positions matching TRBD1. The read terminates 4 residues before the CDR3 end, so the remaining end is supplied by the germline J gene. V shed 6 bases, J shed 1 base, and the junction held 6 bases outside the gene matches. This CDR3 spans 15 amino acids. Per germline, CDR1 MNHDT and CDR2 YYDKIL. The full variable domain, rest sourced from reference TRBV17 and TRBJ1-1, is DTTVKQNPRYKLARVGKPVNLICSQTMNHDTMYWYQKKPNQAPKLLLFYYDKILNREADTFEKFQSSRPNNSFCSLYIGSAGLEYSAMYLCASRPLTGGNTEVFFGKGTRLTVV.

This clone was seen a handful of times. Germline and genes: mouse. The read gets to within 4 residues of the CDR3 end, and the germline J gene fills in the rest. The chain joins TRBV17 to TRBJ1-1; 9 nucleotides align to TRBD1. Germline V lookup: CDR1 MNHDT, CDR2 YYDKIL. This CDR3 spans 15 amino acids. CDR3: CASSRTGTGWTEVFF. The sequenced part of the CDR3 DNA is TGTGCTAGCAGTAGAACCGGGACAGGGTGGACA.

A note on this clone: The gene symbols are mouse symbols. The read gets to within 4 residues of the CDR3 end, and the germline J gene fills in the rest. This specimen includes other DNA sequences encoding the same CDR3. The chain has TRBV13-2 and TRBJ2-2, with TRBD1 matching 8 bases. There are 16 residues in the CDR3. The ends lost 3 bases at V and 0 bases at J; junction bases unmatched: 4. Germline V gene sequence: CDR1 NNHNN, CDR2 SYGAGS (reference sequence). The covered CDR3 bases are TGTGCCAGCGGTGGCGGGACAGGAGCAAACACCGGG. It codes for CASGGGTGANTG. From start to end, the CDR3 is CASGGGTGANTGQLYF.

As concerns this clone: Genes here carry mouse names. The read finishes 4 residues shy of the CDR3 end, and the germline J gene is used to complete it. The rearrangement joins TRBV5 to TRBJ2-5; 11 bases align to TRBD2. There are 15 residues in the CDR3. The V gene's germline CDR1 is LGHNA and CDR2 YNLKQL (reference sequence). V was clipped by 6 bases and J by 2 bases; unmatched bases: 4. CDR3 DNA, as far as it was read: TGTGCCAGCAGACCGGACTGGGGGGCCCAAGAC. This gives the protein CASRPDWGAQD. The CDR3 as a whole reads CASRPDWGAQDTQYF.

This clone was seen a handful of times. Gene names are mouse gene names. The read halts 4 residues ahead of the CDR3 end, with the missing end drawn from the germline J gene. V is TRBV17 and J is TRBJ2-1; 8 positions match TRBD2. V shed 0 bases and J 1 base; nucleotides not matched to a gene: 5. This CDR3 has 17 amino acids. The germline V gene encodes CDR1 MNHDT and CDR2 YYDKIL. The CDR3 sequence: CASSREAGGSNYAEQFF. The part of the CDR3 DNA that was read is TGTGCTAGCAGTAGAGAGGCTGGGGGGTCGAACTATGCT.

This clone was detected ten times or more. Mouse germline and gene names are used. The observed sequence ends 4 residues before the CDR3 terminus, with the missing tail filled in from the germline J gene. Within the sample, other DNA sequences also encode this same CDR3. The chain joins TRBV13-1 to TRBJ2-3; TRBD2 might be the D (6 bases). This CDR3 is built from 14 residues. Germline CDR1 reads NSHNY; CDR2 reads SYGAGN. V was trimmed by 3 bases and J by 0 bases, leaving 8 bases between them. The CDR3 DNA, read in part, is TGTGCCAGCAGTGGGGGGACTAGTGCAGAA. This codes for CASSGGTSAE. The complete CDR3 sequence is CASSGGTSAETLYF.

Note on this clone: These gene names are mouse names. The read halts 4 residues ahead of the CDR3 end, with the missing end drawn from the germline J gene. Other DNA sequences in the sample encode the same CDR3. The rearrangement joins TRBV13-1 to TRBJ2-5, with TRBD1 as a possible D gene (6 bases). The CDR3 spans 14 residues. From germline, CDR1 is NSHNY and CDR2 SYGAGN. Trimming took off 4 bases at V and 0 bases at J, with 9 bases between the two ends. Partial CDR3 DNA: TGTGCCAGCAGTCGGACAGTTAACCAAGAC. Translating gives CASSRTVNQD. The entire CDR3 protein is CASSRTVNQDTQYF.

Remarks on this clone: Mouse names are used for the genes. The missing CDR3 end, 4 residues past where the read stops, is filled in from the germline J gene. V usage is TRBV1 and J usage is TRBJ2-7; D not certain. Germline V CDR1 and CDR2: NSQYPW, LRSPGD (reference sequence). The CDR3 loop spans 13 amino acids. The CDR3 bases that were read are TGCACCTGCAGTGCAGATCAACAGTAT. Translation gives CTCSADQQY. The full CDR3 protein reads CTCSADQQYEQYF.